Sequencing of this TCR beta chain was carried out in a study of blood T cell repertoires in COVID-19. Study in general: There were acute and convalescent COVID-19 samples, and they came from the United States, Italy and Spain. The analysed material was cDNA or gDNA that came from T cells, B-cell-depleted T cells, or PBMCs.

Those enrolled in Seattle joined during active infection and were followed longitudinally afterward. Original data processing: Amplification with reference gene primers provided the estimates of nucleated cell counts. The table came from immunoSEQ multiplex PCR; TCRdb's copy has only in-frame clones and leaves some out. Clone size and the V and J calls come from that table; the DNA yielded D and trimming. This sample carries nearly 25,000 clones, around 79% of them seen once, and the ten largest clones take approximately 6.1%. By its share, this clone is medium-sized. The V gene's germline CDR1 is MDHEN and CDR2 SYDVKM. With 5 bases removed from V and 1 base from J, the gap between germline ends came to 12 bases. This CDR3 has 14 residues.

The material sequenced was peripheral blood. This TCR came from a man in his fifties or sixties with COVID-19, enrolled during active disease. This chain joins TRBV28 and TRBJ2-7; TRBD1 is a possible D gene (6 bases). In nucleotides, the CDR3 is TGTGCCAGCAGTCCGCACGACAGGTCCTACGAGCAGTACTTC. Its protein is CASSPHDRSYEQYF.